These 24 T cell receptor beta chains came from one sample sequenced in a study of T cell changes during pregnancy in multiple sclerosis. The method was immunoSEQ multiplex PCR; TCRdb's version includes in-frame clones alone and lacks a portion of them. The sample lists about 60,000 clones, 90% occurring once. Sequenced material: peripheral blood, taken in the second trimester of pregnancy. These receptors came from a female donor in good health, enrolled as a control in a pregnancy study.

This chain joins TRBV2 and TRBJ1-6; possible D gene TRBD1, 5 bases. The CDR3 contains 13 residues. CDR1 and CDR2 from the germline V gene are SNHLY and FYNNEI. The V end was cut by 4 bases, the J end by 5 bases, with 6 bases between. CDR3 region: CASSGTNNSPLHF. The DNA of the CDR3 is TGTGCCAGCAGTGGGACAAATAATTCACCCCTCCACTTT. Combining the CDR3 with reference TRBV2 and TRBJ1-6 gives the whole variable domain EPEVTQTPSHQVTQMGQEVILRCVPISNHLYFYWYRQILGQKVEFLVSFYNNEISEKSEIFDDQFSVERPDGSNFTLKIRSTKLEDSAMYFCASSGTNNSPLHFGNGTRLTVT.

This clone came up a few times. The chain combines TRBV11-1 with TRBJ1-1; D unclear. V was clipped by 5 bases and J by 3 bases, with 10 bases between them. CDR3 size: 13 residues. The germline V gene encodes CDR1 SGHAT and CDR2 FQDESV (reference sequence). CDR3 coding DNA: TGTGCCAGCAGCGTTAGCGAGTACACTGAAGCTTTCTTT. This encodes CASSVSEYTEAFF.

The chain uses TRBV5-8 and TRBJ1-1; D not resolved. V gave up 4 bases and J gave up 2 bases, with 9 bases separating them. The CDR3 is 13 amino acids. Germline CDR1 is SGHTS and CDR2 is YDEGEE. DNA for the CDR3: TGTGCCAGCAGCGCGGGATACAACACTGAAGCTTTCTTT. It encodes CASSAGYNTEAFF.

This rearrangement joins TRBV9 to TRBJ2-3, with TRBD2 matching 8 bases. V lost 1 base, J lost 3 bases, and 7 bases stayed unmatched. Germline V gene lookup returns CDR1 SGDLS and CDR2 YYNGEE. The length of the CDR3 is 16 residues. The CDR3 DNA follows: TGTGCCAGCAGCGTACTCCTAGCGGGTATGACAGATACGCAGTATTTT. Its translation: CASSVLLAGMTDTQYF.

V and J are TRBV5-5 and TRBJ2-1, with 13 positions matching TRBD2. The CDR3 covers 17 residues. V lost 3 bases, J lost 9 bases, and 12 bases stayed unmatched. Germline values: CDR1 SGHKS, CDR2 YYEKEE (reference sequence). The CDR3 nucleotides are TGTGCCAGCAGCTCCCACCCCATACTAGCGGGAGGGAGTGAGCAGTTCTTC. Protein: CASSSHPILAGGSEQFF.

The V and J genes are TRBV28 and TRBJ2-7; 8 bases fit TRBD1. The germline gives CDR1 MDHEN, CDR2 SYDVKM. V dropped 5 bases and J dropped 2; count of bases not matched to a gene: 8. This CDR3 spans 15 amino acids. The CDR3 DNA is TGTGCCAGCAGTCCCGCGGGACAGGTAACCTACGAGCAGTACTTC. Its translation is CASSPAGQVTYEQYF.

This chain links TRBV6-1 with TRBJ1-2; possible D gene TRBD1, 6 bases. The CDR3 is 14 residues long. The V gene lost 4 bases and the J gene lost 0 bases, with 9 bases spanning the gap. Germline V gene lookup returns CDR1 MNHNS and CDR2 SASEGT. DNA of the CDR3: TGTGCCAGCAGTGGCCAGGGGACTAACTATGGCTACACCTTC. Its translation: CASSGQGTNYGYTF.

The CDR3: CASSTHQGLGPLHF. The CDR3 DNA is TGTGCCAGCAGCACACATCAGGGGCTGGGGCCCCTCCACTTT. The gene calls are TRBV13 and TRBJ1-6; a weak D match, TRBD1 (6 bases). Looked up from germline, CDR1 is PRHDT and CDR2 is FYEKMQ (reference sequence). The V gene lost 5 bases and the J gene lost 13 bases, with 18 bases spanning the gap. The CDR3 sequence is 14 residues long.

V and J are TRBV11-2 and TRBJ1-2; D gene unclear. CDR3 length: 14 residues. The germline V gene encodes CDR1 SGHAT and CDR2 FQNNGV. V lost 3 bases to trimming and J lost 4 bases, with 12 bases between them. The CDR3: CASSLSDGGYGYTF. The CDR3 DNA follows: TGTGCCAGCAGCTTGTCCGACGGAGGCTATGGCTACACCTTC.

The rearrangement uses TRBV5-5 and TRBJ2-7, with D unclear. In germline, CDR1 is SGHKS, CDR2 YYEKEE (reference sequence). This CDR3 contains 12 residues. V dropped 0 bases and J dropped 3 bases, with 4 bases sitting between them. For the CDR3, the DNA is TGTGCCAGCAGCTTGGCTCTCTACGAGCAGTACTTC. Its protein product is CASSLALYEQYF.

This chain joins TRBV6-5 and TRBJ2-1; TRBD2 matches 11 bases. Germline CDR1 reads MNHEY; CDR2 reads SVGAGI. V was pared by 5 bases and J by 6 bases, with 6 bases of the junction left unmatched. This CDR3 contains 15 residues. CDR3 sequence: CASSGRLAGFNEQFF. CDR3 bases: TGTGCCAGCAGTGGCAGACTAGCGGGGTTCAATGAGCAGTTCTTC.

This clone was detected only once. The gene calls are TRBV28 and TRBJ2-7, with D perhaps TRBD1 (6 bases). The length of the CDR3 is 15 residues. CDR1 is MDHEN, CDR2 SYDVKM, per germline. Trimming removed 5 bases from V and 1 base from J, with 15 bases in between. The CDR3 reads CASSPGTPGSYEQYF. The CDR3 DNA reads TGTGCCAGCAGTCCAGGGACACCGGGATCCTACGAGCAGTACTTC.

This clone came up a few times. The rearrangement links TRBV2 to TRBJ1-1; 7 nucleotides match TRBD1. CDR3 length: 15 residues. V lost 1 base to trimming and J lost 10 bases; unmatched junction nucleotides: 12. The germline V gene encodes CDR1 SNHLY and CDR2 FYNNEI. The CDR3 loop is CASSEVQGGGDRAFF. CDR3 in DNA: TGTGCCAGCAGTGAAGTTCAGGGGGGAGGTGATCGAGCTTTCTTT.

V is TRBV5-1 and J is TRBJ1-4; 9 nucleotides agree with TRBD1. The CDR3 is 15 amino acids. Losses at the gene ends were 0 bases for V and 5 bases for J; bases not matched to a gene: 2. The germline V gene has CDR1 SGHRS and CDR2 YFSETQ. CDR3 nucleotides: TGCGCCAGCAGCTTGGAGGGGACAGGGAATGAAAAACTGTTTTTT. Translating gives CASSLEGTGNEKLFF.

The V call is TRBV2, the J call TRBJ2-3, with 7 nucleotides matching TRBD2. J lost 4 bases, V lost 8 bases, and 9 bases had no gene match. This CDR3 is built from 14 residues. Germline-derived CDR1 and CDR2 are SNHLY and FYNNEI. As DNA, the CDR3 is TGTGCCAGCGGTGGACTAGTCAAGGCAGATACGCAGTATTTT. The encoded protein is CASGGLVKADTQYF.

This chain connects TRBV6-6 to TRBJ2-5; 7 nucleotides line up with TRBD1. Unmatched junction bases numbered 7, after V lost 2 bases and J lost 7 bases. Germline CDR1 reads MNHNY; CDR2 reads SVGAGI (reference sequence). This CDR3 has 14 residues. The CDR3 DNA follows: TGTGCCAGCAGTTACCAAGGGGGCCCGAGGACCCAGTACTTC. This translates into CASSYQGGPRTQYF.

The J gene is TRBJ2-1, the V gene TRBV5-1, with 14 positions matching TRBD2. CDR1 SGHRS and CDR2 YFSETQ come from the germline V gene. With 5 bases clipped from V and 8 bases from J, the junction kept 15 bases outside the gene matches. The CDR3 runs to 18 residues. The CDR3 DNA follows: TGCGCCAGCAGTAGTGAATTTTTTCCGGGACTAGCGGGGGATGAGCAGTTCTTC. It is translated as CASSSEFFPGLAGDEQFF. Full variable domain (rest looked up from reference TRBV5-1 and TRBJ2-1): KAGVTQTPRYLIKTRGQQVTLSCSPISGHRSVSWYQQTPGQGLQFLFEYFSETQRNKGNFPGRFSGRQFSNSRSEMNVSTLELGDSALYLCASSSEFFPGLAGDEQFFGPGTRLTVL.

The chain carries TRBV5-6 and TRBJ2-7; TRBD1 might be the D (5 bases). The germline V gene has CDR1 SGHDT and CDR2 YYEEEE. Deletions cut 3 bases from V and 1 base from J, with 11 bases between. The CDR3 extends over 14 amino acids. The CDR3 is CASSSTDESYEQYF. CDR3 in DNA: TGTGCCAGCAGCTCGACAGATGAGTCCTACGAGCAGTACTTC.

The gene calls are TRBV6-5 and TRBJ2-1; 8 bases match TRBD2. In germline, CDR1 is MNHEY, CDR2 SVGAGI. With 6 bases clipped from V and 4 bases from J, the junction kept 8 bases outside the gene matches. This CDR3 has 15 residues. The CDR3 bases are TGTGCCAGCAGAAGCGGGGGCCGATTTTACAATGAGCAGTTCTTC. Its protein product is CASRSGGRFYNEQFF.

The chain combines TRBV6-5 with TRBJ1-1; no clear D. Trimming took off 6 bases at V and 1 base at J, with 9 bases between the two ends. This CDR3 contains 13 residues. Germline V gene lookup returns CDR1 MNHEY and CDR2 SVGAGI. CDR3 in DNA: TGTGCCAGCAGGGGCCGACGGAACACTGAAGCTTTCTTT. Protein: CASRGRRNTEAFF.

This chain joins TRBV5-6 and TRBJ1-2; 8 nucleotides match TRBD1. V lost 3 bases, J lost 4 bases, and 5 bases stayed unmatched. The CDR3 spans 14 residues. In germline, CDR1 is SGHDT, CDR2 YYEEEE. CDR3: CASSSDRGGYGYTF. The CDR3 DNA reads TGTGCCAGCAGCTCAGACAGGGGAGGCTATGGCTACACCTTC.

V and J are TRBV6-5 and TRBJ2-5; TRBD2 is a possible D gene (6 bases). Germline CDR1 and CDR2: MNHEY and SVGAGI. The CDR3 length is 14 residues. Trimming stripped 6 bases from V and 5 bases from J, with 16 bases between. CDR3 in amino acids: CASRPGGARETQYF. The CDR3 DNA reads TGTGCCAGCAGACCCGGAGGGGCTCGGGAGACCCAGTACTTC.

This sequence joins TRBV2 and TRBJ2-5; D gene ambiguous. CDR1 is SNHLY and CDR2 is FYNNEI in the germline V gene. V was clipped by 2 bases and J by 4 bases, with 11 bases between them. This CDR3 is 14 amino acids long. The CDR3 is CASSESSRAETQYF. The DNA of the CDR3 is TGTGCCAGCAGTGAATCGAGTAGAGCAGAGACCCAGTACTTC.

This chain uses TRBV5-1 with TRBJ2-7; maybe TRBD2 (6 bases). V shed 0 bases and J shed 4 bases, with 11 bases lying between them. The V gene's germline CDR1 is SGHRS and CDR2 YFSETQ. CDR3 length: 14 residues. The CDR3 loop reads CASSLGSGAYEQYF. The CDR3 DNA reads as TGCGCCAGCAGCTTGGGTAGCGGAGCTTACGAGCAGTACTTC.